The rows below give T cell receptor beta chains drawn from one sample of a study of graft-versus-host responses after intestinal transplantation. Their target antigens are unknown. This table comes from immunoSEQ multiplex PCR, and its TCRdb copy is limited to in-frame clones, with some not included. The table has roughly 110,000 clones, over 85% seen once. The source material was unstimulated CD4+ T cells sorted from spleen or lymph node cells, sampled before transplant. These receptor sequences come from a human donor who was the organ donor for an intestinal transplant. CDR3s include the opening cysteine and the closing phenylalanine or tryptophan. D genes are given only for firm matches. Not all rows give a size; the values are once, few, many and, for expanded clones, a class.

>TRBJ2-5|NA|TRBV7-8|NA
CASSLVVQLKEETQYF
TGTGCCAGCAGCTTAGTAGTCCAACTCAAGGAGGAGACCCAGTACTTC
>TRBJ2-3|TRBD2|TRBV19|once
CASSARLAGGPTDTQYF
TGTGCCAGTAGTGCCCGACTAGCGGGAGGGCCCACAGATACGCAGTATTTT
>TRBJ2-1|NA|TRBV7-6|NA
CASSLGRRSSYNEQFF
TGTGCCAGCAGCTTAGGTCGGCGGAGCTCCTACAATGAGCAGTTCTTC
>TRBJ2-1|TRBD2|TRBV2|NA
CASSERREGRDEQFF
TGTGCCAGCAGTGAACGGCGGGAGGGCAGGGATGAGCAGTTCTTC
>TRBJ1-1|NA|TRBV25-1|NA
CASSVKGNTEAFF
TGTGCCAGCAGTGTGAAGGGGAACACTGAAGCTTTCTTT
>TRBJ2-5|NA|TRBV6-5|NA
CASSRQREETQYF
TGTGCCAGCAGTAGACAGAGAGAAGAGACCCAGTACTTC
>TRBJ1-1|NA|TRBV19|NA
CASSIGSANTEAFF
TGTGCCAGTAGTATCGGGTCGGCAAACACTGAAGCTTTCTTT
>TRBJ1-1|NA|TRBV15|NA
CATSLSGRGTEAFF
TGTGCCACCAGCCTCTCGGGCAGGGGCACTGAAGCTTTCTTT
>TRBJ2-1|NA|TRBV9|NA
CASSVGTSNEQFF
TGTGCCAGCAGCGTGGGGACAAGCAATGAGCAGTTCTTC
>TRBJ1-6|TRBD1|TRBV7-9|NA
CASSVRDRDSPLHF
TGTGCCAGCAGCGTCCGGGACAGGGATTCACCCCTCCACTTT
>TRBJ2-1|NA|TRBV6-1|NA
CASSESPGQYNEQFF
TGTGCCAGCAGTGAATCCCCCGGGCAGTACAATGAGCAGTTCTTC
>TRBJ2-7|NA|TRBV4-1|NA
CASSQEYPPNAQYF
TGCGCCAGCAGCCAAGAATATCCCCCCAATGCCCAGTACTTC
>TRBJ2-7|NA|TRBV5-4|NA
CASSPAGGSYEQYF
TGTGCCAGCAGCCCGGCCGGGGGATCCTACGAGCAGTACTTC
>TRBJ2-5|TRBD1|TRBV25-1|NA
CASSEGRTGRETQYF
TGTGCCAGCAGTGAAGGGCGGACAGGGAGAGAGACCCAGTACTTC
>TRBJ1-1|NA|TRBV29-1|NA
CSVLIGPNTEAFF
TGCAGCGTCTTAATAGGACCGAACACTGAAGCTTTCTTT
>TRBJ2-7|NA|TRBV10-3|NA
CAISEGTRYEQYF
TGTGCCATCAGTGAAGGGACACGCTACGAGCAGTACTTC
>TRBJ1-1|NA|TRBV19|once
CASSIRGHTEAFF
TGTGCCAGTAGCATCCGGGGCCACACTGAAGCTTTCTTT
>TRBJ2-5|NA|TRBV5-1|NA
CASSLVLGGPQETQYF
TGCGCCAGCAGCTTGGTGCTAGGGGGGCCCCAAGAGACCCAGTACTTC
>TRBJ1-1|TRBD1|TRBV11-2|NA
CASSLRRKTGGDTEAFF
TGTGCCAGCAGCTTACGCCGGAAGACAGGGGGGGACACTGAAGCTTTCTTT
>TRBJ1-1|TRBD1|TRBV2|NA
CASSRDRDHTEAFF
TGTGCCAGCTCCCGGGACAGGGATCACACTGAAGCTTTCTTT
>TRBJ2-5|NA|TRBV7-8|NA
CASSSWTAQETQYF
TGTGCCAGCAGCTCCTGGACAGCCCAAGAGACCCAGTACTTC
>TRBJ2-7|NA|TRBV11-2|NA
CASSLSGATTYEQYF
TGTGCCAGCAGCTTATCAGGGGCCACAACCTACGAGCAGTACTTC
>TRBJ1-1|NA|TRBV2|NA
CASSEGQLNTEAFF
TGTGCCAGCAGTGAAGGACAGTTGAACACTGAAGCTTTCTTT